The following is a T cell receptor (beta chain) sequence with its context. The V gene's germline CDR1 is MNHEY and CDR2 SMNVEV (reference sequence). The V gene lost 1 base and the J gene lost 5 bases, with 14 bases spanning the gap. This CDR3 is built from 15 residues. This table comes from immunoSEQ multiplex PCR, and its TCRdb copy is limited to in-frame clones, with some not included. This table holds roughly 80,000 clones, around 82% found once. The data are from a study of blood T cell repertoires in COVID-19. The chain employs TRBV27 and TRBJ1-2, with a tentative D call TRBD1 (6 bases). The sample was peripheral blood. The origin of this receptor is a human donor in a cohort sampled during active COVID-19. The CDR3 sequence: CASSLYSGQMYGYTF. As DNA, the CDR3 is TGTGCCAGCAGTTTATATTCCGGACAGATGTATGGCTACACCTTC.